What follows are 13 T cell receptor beta chains derived from one specimen sequenced in a study of CD8 T cells in Susac syndrome. When the RNA was reverse transcribed, random hexamers were used with an input of roughly 0.5 to 1 ug. A single record per CDR3 protein comes from TCRdb applying MiXCR to the immunoSEQ multiplex PCR reads. The sample carries under 200,000 distinct CDR3 sequences, 95% to 96% recorded once. Sequenced material: CD4+ T cells from PBMCs. These receptors were taken from a human donor with Susac syndrome.

The chain has TRBV11-2 and TRBJ2-5; D assignment may be TRBD1 or TRBD2 (5 bases each). With 5 bases removed from V and 5 bases from J, the gap between germline ends came to 18 bases. This CDR3 contains 15 residues. From germline, CDR1 is SGHAT and CDR2 FQNNGV. The CDR3 nucleotides read TGTGCCAGCAGCCCAGCGGTGGGGGATCGGGAGACCCAGTACTTC. Translation gives CASSPAVGDRETQYF.

This chain joins TRBV29-1 and TRBJ2-1; unclear D gene. This CDR3 has 14 amino acids. CDR1 and CDR2 (germline): SQVTM, ANQGSEA. The ends were cut back, 4 bases at V and 2 bases at J, with 12 bases in the middle. This CDR3 reads CSVVQEIAYNEQFF. DNA of the CDR3: TGCAGCGTTGTCCAGGAAATTGCCTACAATGAGCAGTTCTTC.

The chain combines TRBV29-1 with TRBJ2-3, with D uncertain. V dropped 7 bases and J dropped 2 bases, with 13 bases sitting between them. The CDR3 runs 13 residues. Germline lookup yields CDR1 SQVTM and CDR2 ANQGSEA. This CDR3 is CSGLDSFTDTQYF. The CDR3, as DNA: TGCAGCGGTCTCGACTCCTTCACAGATACGCAGTATTTT.

The CDR3 nucleotides read TGCGCCAGCAGTGAGGGTCGGGACAGGGTCGAGCAGTACGTC. This encodes CASSEGRDRVEQYV. The chain employs TRBV10-2 and TRBJ2-7; TRBD1 aligns across 9 bases. The germline gives CDR1 WSHSY, CDR2 SAAADI. This CDR3 has 14 residues. V lost 2 bases to trimming and J lost 6 bases; unmatched junction nucleotides: 5.

The chain joins TRBV3-1 to TRBJ2-3; D gene uncertain. V lost 4 bases and J 4 bases, leaving 9 bases between the germline ends. This CDR3 comprises 13 residues. From germline, CDR1 is LGHDT and CDR2 YNNKEL (reference sequence). The CDR3 nucleotides are TGTGCCAGCAGCCTAGGATACGCAGATACGCAGTATTTT. This gives the protein CASSLGYADTQYF.

The rearrangement links TRBV6-6 to TRBJ2-5; D is uncertain. V was cut by 2 bases and J by 9 bases, with 16 bases left in between. This CDR3 is built from 14 residues. From germline, CDR1 is MNHNY and CDR2 SVGAGI (reference sequence). CDR3 in amino acids: CASSYESRHSAQYF. CDR3 sequence (DNA): TGTGCCAGCAGTTACGAGTCTAGACATTCGGCCCAGTACTTC.

V and J are TRBV29-1 and TRBJ1-1; no clear D gene. The CDR3 spans 13 residues. CDR1 is SQVTM and CDR2 is ANQGSEA in the germline V gene. The V gene lost 4 bases and the J gene lost 1 base, with 10 bases spanning the gap. The CDR3 sequence: CSVVGVTNTEAFF. CDR3 nucleotide sequence: TGCAGCGTTGTCGGCGTCACGAACACTGAAGCTTTCTTT.

This chain uses TRBV30 with TRBJ1-1, with 7 bases matching TRBD1. Germline CDR1 and CDR2: GTSNPN and SVGIG (reference sequence). V was pared by 5 bases and J by 5 bases, with 8 bases of the junction left unmatched. CDR3 length equals 13 residues. CDR3 sequence (DNA): TGTGCCTGGGGGAGTCAGGGGGTAACTGAAGCTTTCTTT. It yields the protein CAWGSQGVTEAFF. Filled out from reference TRBV30 and TRBJ1-1, the complete variable domain reads SQTIHQWPATLVQPVGSPLSLECTVEGTSNPNLYWYRQAAGRGLQLLFYSVGIGQISSEVPQNLSASRPQDRQFILSSKKLLLSDSGFYLCAWGSQGVTEAFFGQGTRLTVV.

This rearrangement joins TRBV7-6 to TRBJ2-1; D may be TRBD1 (6 bases). The ends were cut back, 5 bases at V and 2 bases at J, with 16 bases in the middle. CDR1 SGHVS and CDR2 FNYEAQ come from the germline V gene. CDR3 size: 16 residues. DNA of the CDR3: TGTGCCAGCAGCCCCAAACAGGGAATGGCCTACAATGAGCAGTTCTTC. Translating it yields CASSPKQGMAYNEQFF.

The V gene is TRBV5-5, the J gene TRBJ2-2; a weak D match, TRBD2 (5 bases). CDR1 and CDR2 from the germline V gene are SGHKS and YYEKEE (reference sequence). Trimming shortened V by 4 bases and J by 2 bases, and 18 bases separated the two germline ends. The CDR3 runs 17 residues. CDR3 protein: CASSRLGGSANTGELFF. The CDR3 DNA follows: TGTGCCAGCAGCCGACTTGGTGGTAGCGCAAACACCGGGGAGCTGTTTTTT.

The chain recombines TRBV29-1 with TRBJ1-1, with D possibly matching TRBD1 (5 bases). V was shortened by 2 bases and J by 3 bases, with 13 bases between the two germline ends. The CDR3 runs to 14 residues. The germline V gene encodes CDR1 SQVTM and CDR2 ANQGSEA. CDR3 DNA sequence: TGCAGCGTTGAAAAAGGGGCGGGGGACACTGAAGCTTTCTTT. Encoded protein: CSVEKGAGDTEAFF.

The chain recombines TRBV6-5 with TRBJ2-1, with D possibly being TRBD2 (5 bases). Germline V gene sequence: CDR1 MNHEY, CDR2 SVGAGI. V was shortened by 6 bases and J by 0 bases, with 12 bases between the two germline ends. The CDR3 extends over 15 amino acids. CDR3 loop: CASRLEAGSYNEQFF. In DNA form, the CDR3 reads TGTGCCAGCAGGCTCGAGGCGGGCTCCTACAATGAGCAGTTCTTC.

The rearrangement joins TRBV28 to TRBJ1-4, with 8 bases fitting TRBD1. The ends lost 3 bases at V and 6 bases at J; junction bases unmatched: 3. This CDR3 has 14 amino acids. Germline values: CDR1 MDHEN, CDR2 SYDVKM. The CDR3 sequence: CASSFSGGHEKLFF. Here the CDR3 DNA reads TGTGCCAGCAGTTTTTCAGGGGGCCATGAAAAACTGTTTTTT.